One sample yielded the 26 T cell receptor beta chains listed below, sequenced in a study of shared clonotypes between healthy human individuals. The naive CD8 subset, CD45RO-negative cells positively selected for CCR7, excluded terminally differentiated effector memory CD45RA+ cells. Repertoires were generated with immunoSEQ multiplex PCR, while TCRdb's copy carries only in-frame clones and drops some. The repertoire holds around 2.1 million clones, approximately 94% seen once, with roughly 1.7% in the top ten. Input material: naive CD8+ T cells from PBMCs. These receptors came from a man between 18 and 29 years old in good health. Some clones in this sample may be carry-over from other donors' samples.

J is TRBJ1-4 and V is TRBV21-1. TRBV21-1 is a pseudogene locus. This CDR3 has 14 residues. This chain's CDR3 is CASSKTVTNEKLFF. CDR3 bases: TGTGCCAGCAGCAAGACCGTAACTAATGAAAAACTGTTTTTT.

V is TRBV7-9 and J is TRBJ2-5, with D tentatively TRBD2 (5 bases). Trimming removed 2 bases at V and 5 bases at J, with 9 bases between. The germline CDR1 and CDR2 sequences are SEHNR and FQNEAQ (reference sequence). CDR3 length: 13 amino acids. The CDR3 loop is CASSLTGLETQYF. CDR3 coding DNA: TGTGCCAGCAGCTTAACGGGGTTGGAGACCCAGTACTTC.

Comments on this clone: This sample also contains other DNA sequences that code for the same CDR3. This chain uses TRBV15 with TRBJ2-1, with TRBD1 identical over 10 bases. V shed 3 bases and J 5 bases; nucleotides not matched to a gene: 7. CDR1 and CDR2 from the germline V gene are LNHNV and YYDKDF (reference sequence). The CDR3 runs to 16 residues. Written as DNA, the CDR3 is TGTGCCACCAGCAGCGACCGGGACAGGGGAAACAATGAGCAGTTCTTC. Translated, it gives CATSSDRDRGNNEQFF.

V usage is TRBV27 and J usage is TRBJ1-3; weak D call: TRBD1 (6 bases). V was clipped by 8 bases and J by 7 bases, with 24 bases between them. Germline V gives CDR1 MNHEY, CDR2 SMNVEV (reference sequence). CDR3 length: 16 amino acids. The CDR3 protein is CASSTHRGKSPNTIYF. The CDR3 DNA reads as TGTGCCAGCTCCACCCATAGGGGGAAAAGCCCTAACACCATATATTTT.

This clone was seen only once. V is TRBV25-1 and J is TRBJ2-7; TRBD1 agrees at 7 bases. J was trimmed by 0 bases and V by 1 base; bases with no gene match: 9. CDR1 MGHDK and CDR2 SYGVNS come from the germline V gene. The CDR3 is 17 amino acids. The CDR3: CASSESGWGTASYEQYF. The CDR3 nucleotides are TGTGCCAGCAGTGAATCAGGATGGGGGACAGCCTCCTACGAGCAGTACTTC.

The CDR3 DNA reads TGTGCCAGCAGCTTAGGGACAGTCTACGAGCAGTACTTC. Translating it yields CASSLGTVYEQYF. The rearrangement joins TRBV7-8 to TRBJ2-7; tentative D call: TRBD1 (6 bases). Germline V gives CDR1 SGHVS, CDR2 FQNEAQ. This CDR3 spans 13 amino acids. V was clipped by 1 base and J by 3 bases, with 7 bases between them. Supplemented by reference TRBV7-8 and TRBJ2-7, the full variable domain reads GAGVSQSPRYKVAKRGQDVALRCDPISGHVSLFWYQQALGQGPEFLTYFQNEAQLDKSGLPSDRFFAERPEGSVSTLKIQRTQQEDSAVYLCASSLGTVYEQYFGPGTRLTVT.

The chain has TRBV7-2 and TRBJ2-3; TRBD2 might be the D (6 bases). The V gene lost 4 bases and the J gene lost 2 bases, with 10 bases spanning the gap. Looked up from germline, CDR1 is SGHTA and CDR2 is FQGNSA. The CDR3 runs to 14 residues. The CDR3: CASSSRDFTDTQYF. The CDR3 region has the DNA TGTGCCAGCAGCTCCCGGGACTTCACAGATACGCAGTATTTT.

V is TRBV16 and J is TRBJ2-7, with 14 bases fitting TRBD2. The V and J ends lost 5 bases and 4 bases, in that order; junction bases with no gene match: 7. This CDR3 is built from 16 residues. Germline-derived CDR1 and CDR2 are KGHSY and FQNENV. The CDR3: CASSALGTSGSYEQYF. The CDR3, as DNA: TGTGCCAGCAGCGCCCTAGGGACTAGCGGGAGTTACGAGCAGTACTTC. The full variable domain, rest sourced from reference TRBV16 and TRBJ2-7, is GEEVAQTPKHLVRGEGQKAKLYCAPIKGHSYVFWYQQVLKNEFKFLISFQNENVFDETGMPKERFSAKCLPNSPCSLEIQATKLEDSAVYFCASSALGTSGSYEQYFGPGTRLTVT.

Of note for this clone: Additional DNA sequences in this sample encode the identical CDR3. The chain's CDR3 is CASSVAGTSGYEQYF. The CDR3 DNA sequence: TGTGCCAGCAGCGTAGCTGGTACTAGCGGCTACGAGCAGTACTTC. The chain is built from TRBV9 and TRBJ2-7, with 8 bases that match TRBD2. V shed 0 bases and J 3 bases; nucleotides not matched to a gene: 5. In germline, CDR1 is SGDLS, CDR2 YYNGEE. This CDR3 contains 15 residues.

This clone was observed a single time. The V call is TRBV7-9, the J call TRBJ2-1; TRBD2 aligns across 9 bases. The V segment lost 2 bases and the J segment 8 bases; nucleotides outside the gene matches: 10. This CDR3 contains 16 residues. CDR1 SEHNR and CDR2 FQNEAQ come from the germline V gene (reference sequence). The CDR3 nucleotides read TGTGCCAGCAGCTTAATGCGGGAGGGCGGTTCGGATGAGCAGTTCTTC. It specifies CASSLMREGGSDEQFF. The variable domain in full, completed from reference TRBV7-9 and TRBJ2-1, reads DTGVSQNPRHKITKRGQNVTFRCDPISEHNRLYWYRQTLGQGPEFLTYFQNEAQLEKSRLLSDRFSAERPKGSFSTLEIQRTEQGDSAMYLCASSLMREGGSDEQFFGPGTRLTVL.

The chain is built from TRBV10-2 and TRBJ1-4; D unclear. V lost 4 bases and J 5 bases, leaving 5 bases between the germline ends. CDR1 WSHSY and CDR2 SAAADI come from the germline V gene. CDR3 length: 12 amino acids. This CDR3 reads CASSAGNEKLFF. The DNA of the CDR3 is TGCGCCAGCAGTGCCGGGAATGAAAAACTGTTTTTT.

The chain is built from TRBV16 and TRBJ2-5, with TRBD2 matching 7 bases. With 3 bases clipped from V and 1 base from J, the junction kept 2 bases outside the gene matches. The germline V gene encodes CDR1 KGHSY and CDR2 FQNENV. CDR3 length: 14 amino acids. This CDR3 reads CASSHGTTQETQYF. CDR3 DNA sequence: TGTGCCAGCAGCCACGGGACTACCCAAGAGACCCAGTACTTC.

This clone was detected a few times. This sequence joins TRBV30 and TRBJ1-5; TRBD1 agrees at 9 bases. This CDR3 is built from 15 residues. From germline, CDR1 is GTSNPN and CDR2 SVGIG (reference sequence). Unmatched junction bases numbered 5, after V lost 2 bases and J lost 3 bases. This CDR3 is CAWSPGQGYNQPQHF. In DNA, the CDR3 is TGTGCCTGGAGTCCGGGACAGGGCTACAATCAGCCCCAGCATTTT.

This chain joins TRBV6-5 and TRBJ2-7; 8 nucleotides agree with TRBD1. Germline values: CDR1 MNHEY, CDR2 SVGAGI. V was pared by 6 bases and J by 6 bases, with 13 bases of the junction left unmatched. This CDR3 is 15 amino acids long. CDR3 in amino acids: CASSPSRTGLVEQYF. CDR3 sequence (DNA): TGTGCCAGCAGCCCCTCCCGGACAGGGCTCGTCGAGCAGTACTTC.

The DNA for the CDR3 is TGCGCCAGCAGCCAAGCCGGCGGGAGGGCCGACGAGCAGTACTTC. Protein product: CASSQAGGRADEQYF. V and J are TRBV4-1 and TRBJ2-7, with 9 bases fitting TRBD2. V gave up 1 base and J gave up 5 bases; unmatched junction bases: 6. CDR3 length: 15 amino acids. CDR1 and CDR2 (germline): MGHRA, YSYEKL.

This rearrangement joins TRBV6-1 to TRBJ2-7; no clear D. V lost 2 bases, J lost 0 bases, and 14 bases lay in between. The germline gives CDR1 MNHNS, CDR2 SASEGT. The CDR3 contains 16 residues. This CDR3 reads CASSEYGGIYSYEQYF. Here the CDR3 DNA reads TGTGCCAGCAGTGAATATGGTGGGATATACTCCTACGAGCAGTACTTC.

The chain employs TRBV11-2 and TRBJ1-1, with a possible D match to TRBD1 (6 bases). Germline V gives CDR1 SGHAT, CDR2 FQNNGV. The CDR3 length is 16 residues. Between the trimmed V and J ends, which lost 0 bases and 4 bases, there was a span of 15 bases. The CDR3 DNA sequence: TGTGCCAGCAGCTTAGAAGTGCCGGGGGCAAGCACTGAAGCTTTCTTT. This gives the protein CASSLEVPGASTEAFF.

The genes are TRBV5-5 and TRBJ2-7; tentative D call: TRBD2 (6 bases). CDR3 length: 13 residues. The germline V gene has CDR1 SGHKS and CDR2 YYEKEE (reference sequence). The V end lost 1 base, the J end lost 2 bases, and 7 bases lay between the germline ends. The CDR3 DNA sequence: TGTGCCAGCAGCTTGTCGGGAGCCTACGAGCAGTACTTC. Translated: CASSLSGAYEQYF.

The chain links TRBV28 to TRBJ2-2; 8 bases are shared with TRBD1. Trimming took 2 bases from V and 1 from J; bases not matched to a gene: 3. Germline CDR1 reads MDHEN; CDR2 reads SYDVKM. The CDR3 length is 16 residues. The CDR3 here is CASSLGDRRNTGELFF. The CDR3 DNA reads TGTGCCAGCAGTTTAGGGGACAGGAGGAACACCGGGGAGCTGTTTTTT.

The CDR3 loop reads CASSVGDWGNQPQHF. DNA for the CDR3: TGTGCCAGCAGCGTCGGAGATTGGGGCAATCAGCCCCAGCATTTT. The chain employs TRBV28 and TRBJ1-5; D is ambiguous. Trimming removed 6 bases at V and 2 bases at J, with 14 bases between. Germline CDR1 and CDR2: MDHEN and SYDVKM. The CDR3 length is 15 residues.

The rearrangement uses TRBV19 and TRBJ2-5; 12 bases agree with TRBD1. There are 15 residues in the CDR3. V gave up 4 bases and J gave up 5 bases; unmatched junction bases: 5. Per the germline V gene, CDR1 is LNHDA and CDR2 is SQIVND (reference sequence). The CDR3 sequence: CASSTGTGGLETQYF. The CDR3 DNA reads as TGTGCCAGTAGTACCGGGACAGGGGGCTTGGAGACCCAGTACTTC.

The chain recombines TRBV19 with TRBJ1-1, with D perhaps matching TRBD1 (6 bases). V was clipped by 4 bases and J by 0 bases, with 15 bases between them. The CDR3 has 16 amino acids. Per the germline V gene, CDR1 is LNHDA and CDR2 is SQIVND (reference sequence). CDR3 in amino acids: CASSTTSTGLNTEAFF. DNA for the CDR3: TGTGCCAGTAGTACCACGTCGACAGGTTTGAACACTGAAGCTTTCTTT. Full variable domain (rest looked up from reference TRBV19 and TRBJ1-1): DGGITQSPKYLFRKEGQNVTLSCEQNLNHDAMYWYRQDPGQGLRLIYYSQIVNDFQKGDIAEGYSVSREKKESFPLTVTSAQKNPTAFYLCASSTTSTGLNTEAFFGQGTRLTVV.

The V and J genes are TRBV5-1 and TRBJ2-1, with no clear D. There are 15 residues in the CDR3. V shed 0 bases and J shed 0 bases, with 7 bases lying between them. Germline CDR1 and CDR2: SGHRS and YFSETQ. The CDR3 nucleotides read TGCGCCAGCAGCTTGGCTTTGAGCTCCTACAATGAGCAGTTCTTC. This translates into CASSLALSSYNEQFF. Full variable domain (outside the CDR3, taken from reference TRBV5-1 and TRBJ2-1): KAGVTQTPRYLIKTRGQQVTLSCSPISGHRSVSWYQQTPGQGLQFLFEYFSETQRNKGNFPGRFSGRQFSNSRSEMNVSTLELGDSALYLCASSLALSSYNEQFFGPGTRLTVL.

The chain is built from TRBV5-1 and TRBJ2-5; D remains unclear. CDR1 and CDR2 from the germline V gene are SGHRS and YFSETQ. V was pared by 4 bases and J by 1 base, with 11 bases between. CDR3 length: 14 residues. The CDR3 region has the DNA TGCGCCAGCAGCCAAATACAGCGCCAAGAGACCCAGTACTTC. It yields the protein CASSQIQRQETQYF.

The table lists this clone with a count of one. J is TRBJ1-1 and V is TRBV11-2, with 9 bases matching TRBD1. The CDR3 is 16 amino acids. Looked up from germline, CDR1 is SGHAT and CDR2 is FQNNGV. V trimming: 1 base; J trimming: 4 bases; junction bases outside the gene matches: 7. As DNA, the CDR3 is TGTGCCAGCAGCTTAGGGAGAGGACAGGGGTTCACTGAAGCTTTCTTT. Translated, it gives CASSLGRGQGFTEAFF.

This rearrangement joins TRBV7-9 to TRBJ1-2; possibly TRBD1 for D (5 bases). Between the trimmed V and J ends, which lost 5 bases and 7 bases, there was a span of 23 bases. CDR3 length: 16 amino acids. From germline, CDR1 is SEHNR and CDR2 FQNEAQ (reference sequence). CDR3 amino acids: CASSISGTALRVGYTF. CDR3 sequence (DNA): TGTGCCAGCAGCATCTCCGGGACGGCCCTTCGAGTTGGCTACACCTTC.